Shown below are 11 T cell receptor beta chains from a single sample sequenced in a study of Ad26.COV2.S vaccination and SARS-CoV-2 variants. Repertoires were generated with immunoSEQ multiplex PCR, while TCRdb's copy carries only in-frame clones and drops some. The profile shows around 400,000 clones, 80% to 95% of them singletons. As for treatment: roughly 19 received Ad26.COV2.S at low or high dose, single or two shots; roughly 5 received placebo; per-sample allocation not given. Material that was analyzed had been drawn on day 63 after the first vaccine or placebo injection. The sample in question was peripheral blood, obtained in a trial of Ad26.COV2.S vaccine versus placebo. Receptors originate from a person aged 18-65 years who received the Ad26.COV2.S COVID-19 vaccine or a placebo.

This rearrangement joins TRBV27 to TRBJ2-7; 12 positions match TRBD1. The CDR3 covers 15 residues. Germline trimming cut 6 bases from V and 5 bases from J; bases unmatched to any gene: 8. CDR1 and CDR2 (germline): MNHEY, SMNVEV (reference sequence). CDR3 residues: CASSWDRGLSDEQYF. CDR3 DNA: TGTGCCAGCAGCTGGGACAGGGGGCTATCGGACGAGCAGTACTTC.

This clone was picked up one time. The rearrangement joins TRBV10-1 to TRBJ2-1, with a weak D call TRBD2 (7 bases). The CDR3 runs 16 residues. V was clipped by 0 bases and J by 4 bases, with 13 bases between them. Germline CDR1 is WNHNN and CDR2 is SYGVQD (reference sequence). CDR3 nucleotides: TGCGCCAGCAGTGAGTCCCGGGGGGCGATGTACAATGAGCAGTTCTTC. Encoded protein: CASSESRGAMYNEQFF.

V usage is TRBV30 and J usage is TRBJ2-1; possible D gene TRBD2, 6 bases. Per germline, CDR1 GTSNPN and CDR2 SVGIG (reference sequence). The V and J ends lost 4 bases and 6 bases respectively, with 7 bases between them. CDR3 length: 11 residues. The CDR3 loop reads CAWMGGNEQFF. The CDR3 bases are TGTGCCTGGATGGGAGGCAATGAGCAGTTCTTC.

This chain uses TRBV27 with TRBJ1-1; D gene uncertain. CDR1 and CDR2 (germline): MNHEY, SMNVEV (reference sequence). This CDR3 comprises 11 residues. V lost 6 bases to trimming and J lost 3 bases, with 5 bases between them. In DNA, the CDR3 is TGTGCCAGCAGGACCTACACTGAAGCTTTCTTT. The encoded protein is CASRTYTEAFF.

The genes are TRBV12-3 or TRBV12-4 and TRBJ2-1; no reliable D call. V lost 4 bases and J 8 bases, leaving 12 bases between the germline ends. The CDR3 loop spans 13 amino acids. CDR3 coding DNA: TGTGCCAGCAGTTCCCTCATTGTCGATGAGCAGTTCTTC. This encodes CASSSLIVDEQFF.

The chain employs TRBV7-8 and TRBJ1-6, with D hard to call. The CDR3 length is 15 residues. V was cut by 3 bases and J by 6 bases, with 12 bases left in between. Germline CDR1 reads SGHVS; CDR2 reads FQNEAQ. The CDR3 sequence is CASSFGPTGNSPLHF. CDR3 coding DNA: TGTGCCAGCAGCTTCGGACCTACGGGTAATTCACCCCTCCACTTT.

V and J are TRBV18 and TRBJ2-3; 8 nucleotides agree with TRBD2. This CDR3 is 15 amino acids long. Germline CDR1 and CDR2: KGHSH and LQKENI. The V gene end was trimmed by 0 bases and the J gene end by 6 bases; junction bases not matched to a gene: 5. CDR3 nucleotides: TGTGCCAGCTCACCACCGGGACTAGTCCTCGATACGCAGTATTTT. It translates to CASSPPGLVLDTQYF.

The V call is TRBV11-2, the J call TRBJ2-1, with TRBD2 as a possible D gene (5 bases). The CDR3 is 15 amino acids. V was clipped by 1 base and J by 1 base, with 8 bases between them. Germline lookup yields CDR1 SGHAT and CDR2 FQNNGV. Here the CDR3 reads CASSLVALSYNEQFF. In DNA, the CDR3 is TGTGCCAGCAGCTTAGTAGCGCTTTCCTACAATGAGCAGTTCTTC. The full variable domain, completed using reference TRBV11-2 and TRBJ2-1, is EAGVAQSPRYKIIEKRQSVAFWCNPISGHATLYWYQQILGQGPKLLIQFQNNGVVDDSQLPKDRFSAERLKGVDSTLKIQPAKLEDSAVYLCASSLVALSYNEQFFGPGTRLTVL.

This clone was counted a single time. The chain uses TRBV7-9 and TRBJ2-7, with 11 bases identical to TRBD2. Trimming took 5 bases from V and 3 from J; bases not matched to a gene: 6. The CDR3 spans 15 residues. CDR1 and CDR2 (germline): SEHNR, FQNEAQ (reference sequence). The CDR3 spells CASSARLAGSYEQYF. The CDR3 DNA is TGTGCCAGCAGCGCAAGACTAGCGGGAAGCTACGAGCAGTACTTC.

The chain recombines TRBV6-5 with TRBJ2-5; a weak D match, TRBD2 (5 bases). In germline, CDR1 is MNHEY, CDR2 SVGAGI. The CDR3 sequence is 12 residues long. The V gene lost 8 bases and the J gene lost 5 bases, with 12 bases spanning the gap. The CDR3 spells CASDYGGETQYF. The DNA of the CDR3 is TGTGCCAGCGACTACGGCGGGGAGACCCAGTACTTC.

The CDR3 region has the DNA TGTGCCAGCAGCGGAAGACTAGCCTTACACAATGAGCAGTTCTTC. It specifies CASSGRLALHNEQFF. The rearrangement links TRBV5-6 to TRBJ2-1, with TRBD2 identical over 7 bases. Per the germline V gene, CDR1 is SGHDT and CDR2 is YYEEEE. V shed 4 bases and J 5 bases; nucleotides not matched to a gene: 9. The CDR3 has 15 residues.